Following are 23 T cell receptor beta chains from one sample sequenced in a study of shared clonotypes between healthy human individuals. Using immunoSEQ multiplex PCR, the repertoire was profiled, and TCRdb retains in-frame clones only, with some absent. The table has approximately 2.3 million clones, 80% to 95% seen once. Sequencing was carried out using naive CD4+ T cells from PBMCs. Subset noted: CD45RA+ positively selected. The receptor set was obtained from a man aged 18 to 35 in good health. Some clones in this sample may be carry-over from other donors' samples.

This clone was counted a few times. J is TRBJ1-1 and V is TRBV28; D possibly corresponds to TRBD1 (5 bases). Trimming took 5 bases from V and 3 from J, leaving 10 bases between them. The CDR3 is made up of 13 amino acids. Per germline, CDR1 MDHEN and CDR2 SYDVKM. As DNA, the CDR3 is TGTGCCAGCAGTGGGAGACAGTACACTGAAGCTTTCTTT. This codes for CASSGRQYTEAFF.

This clone is a singleton in its sample. The CDR3 nucleotides are TGTGCCAGCAGCACCCGACTAGCGGGGTTGTACGAGCAGTACTTC. Protein product: CASSTRLAGLYEQYF. The rearrangement links TRBV5-6 to TRBJ2-7, with 11 bases fitting TRBD2. Per the germline V gene, CDR1 is SGHDT and CDR2 is YYEEEE. Trimming at V came to 4 bases and at J to 4 bases, leaving 7 bases not matched to a gene. The length of the CDR3 is 15 residues.

This chain links TRBV27 with TRBJ2-7; D perhaps matches TRBD2 (5 bases). The CDR3 totals 17 residues. Trimming shortened V by 5 bases and J by 5 bases, and 25 bases separated the two germline ends. Germline V gives CDR1 MNHEY, CDR2 SMNVEV (reference sequence). The CDR3: CASSVFSSRGYVNEQYF. CDR3 nucleotide sequence: TGTGCCAGCAGTGTATTTTCCAGTCGGGGATACGTCAACGAGCAGTACTTC.

The V gene is TRBV6-6, the J gene TRBJ2-7; TRBD1 might be the D (7 bases). Trimming shortened V by 6 bases and J by 6 bases, and 15 bases separated the two germline ends. The length of the CDR3 is 13 residues. Germline-derived CDR1 and CDR2 are MNHNY and SVGAGI (reference sequence). In DNA, the CDR3 is TGTGCCAGCAGAGAATCAGGGGGAGGCGAGCAGTACTTC. Translation: CASRESGGGEQYF.

The J gene is TRBJ2-1, the V gene TRBV5-1, with D maybe TRBD1 (6 bases). The length of the CDR3 is 15 residues. Trimming shortened V by 7 bases and J by 0 bases, and 14 bases separated the two germline ends. The germline V gene has CDR1 SGHRS and CDR2 YFSETQ. CDR3 coding DNA: TGCGCCAGCTCCCCGGGACACCGCTCCTACAATGAGCAGTTCTTC. This translates into CASSPGHRSYNEQFF. The whole variable domain, remainder taken from reference TRBV5-1 and TRBJ2-1, is KAGVTQTPRYLIKTRGQQVTLSCSPISGHRSVSWYQQTPGQGLQFLFEYFSETQRNKGNFPGRFSGRQFSNSRSEMNVSTLELGDSALYLCASSPGHRSYNEQFFGPGTRLTVL.

This sequence joins TRBV4-1 and TRBJ1-3; TRBD1 matches 9 bases. Germline V lookup: CDR1 MGHRA, CDR2 YSYEKL. This CDR3 is 17 amino acids long. V dropped 3 bases and J dropped 0; count of bases not matched to a gene: 6. The CDR3 DNA reads as TGCGCCAGCAGCCATGGGGACAGGGCCCACTCTGGAAACACCATATATTTT. This codes for CASSHGDRAHSGNTIYF.

To note about this clone: This sample includes further DNA sequences coding for the same CDR3. The rearrangement uses TRBV6-5 and TRBJ1-1, with unresolved D. The CDR3 sequence is 13 residues long. The germline V gene has CDR1 MNHEY and CDR2 SVGAGI. Trimming pared 4 bases from V and 2 bases from J, leaving 8 bases between. The chain's CDR3 is CASSFIRNTEAFF. The CDR3 DNA reads TGTGCCAGCAGTTTCATCAGAAACACTGAAGCTTTCTTT.

The gene calls are TRBV5-6 and TRBJ2-3, with D tentatively TRBD1 (5 bases). This CDR3 contains 14 residues. V lost 4 bases to trimming and J lost 5 bases, with 14 bases between them. Germline loops: CDR1 SGHDT, CDR2 YYEEEE. The DNA for the CDR3 is TGTGCCAGCAGCCTAAGACAGCTTCAAGATACGCAGTATTTT. It encodes CASSLRQLQDTQYF.

The chain has TRBV11-2 and TRBJ2-7, with TRBD1 matching over 7 bases. The CDR3 covers 14 residues. Germline CDR1 SGHAT, CDR2 FQNNGV. The junction had 6 bases not matched to a gene; V was cut back by 5 bases and J by 2 bases. The chain's CDR3 is CASSISTGTYEQYF. CDR3 nucleotides: TGTGCCAGCAGCATTTCGACAGGGACCTACGAGCAGTACTTC. The full variable domain, with the rest looked up from reference TRBV11-2 and TRBJ2-7, is EAGVAQSPRYKIIEKRQSVAFWCNPISGHATLYWYQQILGQGPKLLIQFQNNGVVDDSQLPKDRFSAERLKGVDSTLKIQPAKLEDSAVYLCASSISTGTYEQYFGPGTRLTVT.

The chain links TRBV11-3 to TRBJ2-2; 11 nucleotides align to TRBD2. This CDR3 is 15 amino acids long. Germline loops: CDR1 SGHNT, CDR2 YENEEA. Trimming cost V 4 bases and J 7 bases; bases outside gene matches: 5. This CDR3 reads CASSYQTSGVGELFF. CDR3 bases: TGTGCCAGCAGCTACCAGACTAGCGGGGTCGGGGAGCTGTTTTTT.

V and J are TRBV14 and TRBJ2-5, with 11 bases fitting TRBD1. Germline trimming cut 4 bases from V and 2 bases from J; bases unmatched to any gene: 6. Germline CDR1 reads SGHDN; CDR2 reads FVKESK. This CDR3 has 16 amino acids. The CDR3 DNA reads as TGTGCCAGCAGCCCCGCCGGGACAGGGGGGCAAGAGACCCAGTACTTC. It encodes CASSPAGTGGQETQYF.

CDR3 sequence reads: CASRTPGLAVNEQFF. In DNA form, the CDR3 reads TGTGCCAGTCGAACCCCGGGACTAGCGGTCAATGAGCAGTTCTTC. This rearrangement joins TRBV19 to TRBJ2-1; TRBD2 matches at 11 bases. Unmatched junction bases numbered 9, after V lost 8 bases and J lost 6 bases. The CDR3 totals 15 residues. Germline V lookup: CDR1 LNHDA, CDR2 SQIVND (reference sequence).

The chain combines TRBV28 with TRBJ1-4; D uncertain. Germline V gene lookup returns CDR1 MDHEN and CDR2 SYDVKM. The CDR3 length is 14 residues. Trimming removed 10 bases from V and 7 bases from J, with 19 bases in between. The CDR3 here is CATDSPPTGEKLFF. In DNA form, the CDR3 reads TGTGCCACCGACTCCCCTCCTACCGGTGAAAAACTGTTTTTT.

This chain links TRBV6-4 with TRBJ2-1, with 9 bases lining up with TRBD1. Losses at the gene ends were 5 bases for V and 6 bases for J; bases not matched to a gene: 11. From germline, CDR1 is MRHNA and CDR2 SNTAGT. The CDR3 consists of 16 residues. The CDR3, as DNA: TGTGCCAGCAGTCTGACTACGGGACAGGGTGTCAATGAGCAGTTCTTC. It codes for CASSLTTGQGVNEQFF.

This clone was seen more than once but under ten times. Written as DNA, the CDR3 is TGTGCCAGCAGCTTAAAAGGAAGGCAGTACTTC. Its translation is CASSLKGRQYF. V is TRBV7-3 and J is TRBJ2-7; D is uncertain. V shed 1 base and J shed 9 bases, with 7 bases lying between them. CDR3 length: 11 residues. The germline CDR1 and CDR2 sequences are SGHTA and FQGTGA.

Written as DNA, the CDR3 is TGTGCCAGCAGATGGTCAGGTTATAGCAATCAGCCCCAGCATTTT. It encodes CASRWSGYSNQPQHF. The chain has TRBV28 and TRBJ1-5; D not certain. The germline V and J ends were trimmed by 6 bases and 0 bases, with 12 bases remaining between them. Germline values: CDR1 MDHEN, CDR2 SYDVKM. CDR3 size: 15 residues.

The J gene is TRBJ2-3, the V gene TRBV7-2; tentatively, D is TRBD2 (5 bases). V lost 1 base to trimming and J lost 6 bases, with 11 bases between them. Germline values: CDR1 SGHTA, CDR2 FQGNSA. The CDR3 covers 14 residues. The CDR3 bases are TGTGCCAGCAGCTTAGTTCGGGGTCTGGATACGCAGTATTTT. Its translation is CASSLVRGLDTQYF.

The chain has TRBV5-6 and TRBJ2-7; 7 bases align to TRBD1. V lost 4 bases to trimming and J lost 0 bases; unmatched junction nucleotides: 7. The CDR3 is made up of 15 amino acids. The germline gives CDR1 SGHDT, CDR2 YYEEEE. The chain's CDR3 is CASSQRQGFSYEQYF. The CDR3 DNA reads TGTGCCAGCAGCCAGAGACAGGGTTTCTCCTACGAGCAGTACTTC.

The chain couples TRBV7-2 to TRBJ2-2; 8 bases are a match to TRBD1. Losses at the gene ends were 0 bases for V and 5 bases for J; bases not matched to a gene: 2. The CDR3 extends over 15 amino acids. CDR1 SGHTA and CDR2 FQGNSA come from the germline V gene. CDR3 DNA sequence: TGTGCCAGCAGCTTAGCGGGACAGGAAACCGGGGAGCTGTTTTTT. Amino acid sequence: CASSLAGQETGELFF.

The chain combines TRBV30 with TRBJ2-5; 7 bases fit TRBD1. In germline, CDR1 is GTSNPN, CDR2 SVGIG (reference sequence). The CDR3 contains 14 residues. Trimming took 6 bases from V and 5 from J; bases not matched to a gene: 12. CDR3 nucleotide sequence: TGTGCCTGCTCCTTCAGGGGGAGTCCTGAGACCCAGTACTTC. Residues: CACSFRGSPETQYF.

The chain couples TRBV11-2 to TRBJ2-3; the D is unclear. CDR3 length: 14 residues. The ends were cut back, 2 bases at V and 0 bases at J, with 6 bases in the middle. Germline V lookup: CDR1 SGHAT, CDR2 FQNNGV. The CDR3 DNA sequence: TGTGCCAGCAGCTTAAAGACGAGCACAGATACGCAGTATTTT. Translation gives CASSLKTSTDTQYF.

V and J are TRBV7-9 and TRBJ2-1, with TRBD2 matching over 8 bases. The CDR3 spans 17 residues. V was pared by 4 bases and J by 7 bases, with 15 bases of the junction left unmatched. Germline lookup yields CDR1 SEHNR and CDR2 FQNEAQ (reference sequence). DNA of the CDR3: TGTGCCAGCAGCTCAATAGCTAACCGACTAGCGAGGAATGAGCAGTTCTTC. Translating it yields CASSSIANRLARNEQFF.

Details on this clone: The missing conserved phenylalanine or tryptophan at the end of this CDR3 makes a read error likely. It is unclear where the CDR3 begins or ends on the DNA, so no DNA is shown, and the CDR3 is as TCRdb lists it. The rearrangement joins TRBV18 to TRBJ1-4. Counting both end residues, the CDR3 totals 12 amino acids. The germline V gene has CDR1 KGHSH and CDR2 LQKENI. The CDR3 here is CASSPPDGKTVL.